This TCR beta chain was obtained from a study of blood T cells in healthy people across ages. This clonotype was seen at least ten times. It was with a sample-barcoded 5' primer and a J-beta primer mix that a second PCR of roughly 7 to 11 cycles was run. Each cDNA molecule, via a template-switch adaptor with 12 random nucleotides, was tagged. MiXCR was run by TCRdb on the 5' RACE reads, yielding one entry per CDR3 protein. The table lists roughly 1,700,000 distinct CDR3 sequences, 25% to 30% of them singletons. The V gene lost 3 bases and the J gene lost 2 bases, with 6 bases spanning the gap. The length of the CDR3 is 12 residues. In germline, CDR1 is SQVTM, CDR2 ANQGSEA.

The source of this sequence is a woman between 25 and 40 years old in good health. V is TRBV29-1 and J is TRBJ2-3; D uncertain. Sequenced material: blood. This CDR3 is CSVEYDTDTQYF. CDR3 DNA: TGCAGCGTTGAGTACGACACAGATACGCAGTATTTT.